This T cell receptor (beta chain) was identified during a study of cytomegalovirus exposure and HLA in healthy donors. Concerning this clone itself: The antigen is unknown.

Both 60 Vbeta primers and 13 Jbeta primers went into the PCR. Sequencing was performed with immunoSEQ multiplex PCR; in TCRdb, only in-frame clones are kept and a portion is missing. In all, the sample yields tens of thousands of clones. The germline V gene has CDR1 GTSNPN and CDR2 SVGIG (reference sequence). The CDR3 runs to 10 residues. Trimming took 5 bases from V and 8 from J, leaving 9 bases between them. General study results and limits: Being indistinguishable, some V segments were excluded, TRBV6-2 and TRBV6-3 among them. DRB1 showed the most TCR associations and HLA-C the fewest in a later analysis, as rates varied by HLA locus. Available immune exposure information was restricted to CMV serostatus only. HLA allele associations emerged for roughly 17,000 TCR beta sequences in a later analysis, at 0.05 false discovery rate.

The source of this sequence is a man aged 50 to 60 in good health and CMV-seronegative. This chain joins TRBV30 and TRBJ1-2; D gene unclear. The specimen was PBMCs. CDR3 region: CAWGPSGYTF. The CDR3 nucleotides read TGTGCCTGGGGCCCTTCAGGCTACACCTTC. The whole variable domain, remainder taken from reference TRBV30 and TRBJ1-2, is SQTIHQWPATLVQPVGSPLSLECTVEGTSNPNLYWYRQAAGRGLQLLFYSVGIGQISSEVPQNLSASRPQDRQFILSSKKLLLSDSGFYLCAWGPSGYTFGSGTRLTVV.